This paragraph covers one TCR beta chain sequence. These data are taken from a study of blood T cell repertoires in COVID-19. Turning to the study itself: Nucleic acid was either cDNA or gDNA, and it came from T cells, B-cell-depleted T cells, or PBMCs.

Trimming took 6 bases from V and 3 from J; bases not matched to a gene: 2. The CDR3 has 13 residues. In germline, CDR1 is LNHDA, CDR2 SQIVND (reference sequence). Profiling relied on immunoSEQ multiplex PCR, and the TCRdb table lists in-frame clones only, not all of them. The sample consists of 86,000 or so clones, 70% to 85% of them appearing once. This sequence was found in a man between 65 and 85 years old with acute or convalescent COVID-19. The sample consisted of peripheral blood. This chain uses TRBV19 with TRBJ1-5; 7 nucleotides align to TRBD1. The CDR3 spells CASRTGFNQPQHF. For the CDR3, the DNA is TGTGCCAGTAGGACAGGGTTCAATCAGCCCCAGCATTTT.